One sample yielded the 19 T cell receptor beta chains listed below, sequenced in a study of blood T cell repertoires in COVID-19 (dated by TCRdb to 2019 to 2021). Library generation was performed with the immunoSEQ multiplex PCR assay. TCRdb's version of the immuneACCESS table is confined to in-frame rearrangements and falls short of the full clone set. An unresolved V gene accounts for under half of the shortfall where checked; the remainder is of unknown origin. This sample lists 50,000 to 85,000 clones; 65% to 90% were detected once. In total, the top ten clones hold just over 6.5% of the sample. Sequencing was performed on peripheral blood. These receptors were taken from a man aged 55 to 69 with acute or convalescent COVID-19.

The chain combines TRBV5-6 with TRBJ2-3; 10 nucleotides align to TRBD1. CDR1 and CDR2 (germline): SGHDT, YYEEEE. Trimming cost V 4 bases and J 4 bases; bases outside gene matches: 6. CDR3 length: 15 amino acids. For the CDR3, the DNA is TGTGCCAGCAGCGAAGATGACAGGGGGCCAGATACGCAGTATTTT. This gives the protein CASSEDDRGPDTQYF.

The DNA of the CDR3 is TGTGCCACCAGTGATTCCTATACAGGGGACAATCAGCCCCAGCATTTT. It translates to CATSDSYTGDNQPQHF. The chain uses TRBV24-1 and TRBJ1-5; TRBD1 agrees at 7 bases. The trim removed 2 bases at V and 3 bases at J, leaving 6 bases unmatched. This CDR3 is 16 amino acids long. Germline CDR1 reads KGHDR; CDR2 reads SFDVKD.

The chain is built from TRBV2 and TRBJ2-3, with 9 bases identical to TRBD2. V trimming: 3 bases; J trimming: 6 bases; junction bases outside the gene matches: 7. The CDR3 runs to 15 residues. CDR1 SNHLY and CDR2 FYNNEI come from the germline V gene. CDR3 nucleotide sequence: TGTGCCAGCAGTGAGCGAGCGGGGGGACCTGATACGCAGTATTTT. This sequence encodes CASSERAGGPDTQYF.

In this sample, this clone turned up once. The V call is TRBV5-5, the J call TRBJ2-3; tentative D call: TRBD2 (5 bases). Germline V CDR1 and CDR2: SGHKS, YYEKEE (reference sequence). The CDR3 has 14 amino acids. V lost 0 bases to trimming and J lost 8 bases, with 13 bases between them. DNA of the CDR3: TGTGCCAGCAGCTTGGAAGGTGAGGGAGTTACGCAGTATTTT. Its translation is CASSLEGEGVTQYF.

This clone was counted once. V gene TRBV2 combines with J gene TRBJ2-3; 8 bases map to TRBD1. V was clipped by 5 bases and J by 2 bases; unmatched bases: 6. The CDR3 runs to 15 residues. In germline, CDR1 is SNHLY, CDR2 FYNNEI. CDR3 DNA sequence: TGTGCCAGCAGTCTCGGACAGGGATTCACAGATACGCAGTATTTT. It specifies CASSLGQGFTDTQYF.

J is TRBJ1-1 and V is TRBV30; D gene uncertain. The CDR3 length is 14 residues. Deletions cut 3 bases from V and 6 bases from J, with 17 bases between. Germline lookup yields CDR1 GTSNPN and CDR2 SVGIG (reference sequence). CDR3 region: CAWSPGLKNAEAFF. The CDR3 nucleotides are TGTGCCTGGAGCCCTGGACTCAAAAACGCTGAAGCTTTCTTT.

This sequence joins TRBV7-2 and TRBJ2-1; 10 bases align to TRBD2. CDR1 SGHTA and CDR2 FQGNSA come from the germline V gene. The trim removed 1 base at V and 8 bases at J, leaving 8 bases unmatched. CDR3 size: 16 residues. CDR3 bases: TGTGCCAGCAGCTTAGAGGTGGCTAGCGGGGGAGATGAGCAGTTCTTC. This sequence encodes CASSLEVASGGDEQFF.

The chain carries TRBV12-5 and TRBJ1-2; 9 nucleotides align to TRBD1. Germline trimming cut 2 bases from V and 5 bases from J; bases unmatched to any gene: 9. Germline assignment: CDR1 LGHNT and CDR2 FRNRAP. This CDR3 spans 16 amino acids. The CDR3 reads CASGLSQSTGGYGYTF. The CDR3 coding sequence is TGTGCTAGTGGTTTGTCCCAATCGACAGGGGGTTATGGCTACACCTTC.

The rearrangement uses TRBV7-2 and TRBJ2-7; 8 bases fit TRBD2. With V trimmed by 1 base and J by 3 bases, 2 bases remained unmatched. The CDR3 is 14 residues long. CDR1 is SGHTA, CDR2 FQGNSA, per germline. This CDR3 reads CASSLGGGYYEQYV. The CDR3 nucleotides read TGTGCCAGCAGCTTAGGCGGGGGGTACTACGAGCAGTACGTC.

The CDR3 nucleotides read TGTGCCAGCAGTTTAAGGGGGAGCAATCAGCCCCAGCATTTT. It encodes CASSLRGSNQPQHF. V gene TRBV28 combines with J gene TRBJ1-5, with D perhaps TRBD1 (6 bases). In germline, CDR1 is MDHEN, CDR2 SYDVKM. CDR3 length: 14 amino acids. V lost 2 bases and J lost 1, with 6 bases in between.

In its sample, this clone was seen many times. The CDR3 here is CASRPEWYEQYF. The CDR3 DNA follows: TGTGCCAGCAGACCTGAGTGGTACGAGCAGTACTTC. The V and J genes are TRBV27 and TRBJ2-7; D remains ambiguous. This CDR3 has 12 residues. Trimming cost V 6 bases and J 4 bases, with 10 bases left between them. Germline V gene lookup returns CDR1 MNHEY and CDR2 SMNVEV (reference sequence).

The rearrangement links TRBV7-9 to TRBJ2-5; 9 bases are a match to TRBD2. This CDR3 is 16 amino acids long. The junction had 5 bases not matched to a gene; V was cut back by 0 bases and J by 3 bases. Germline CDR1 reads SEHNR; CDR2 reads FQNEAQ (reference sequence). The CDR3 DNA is TGTGCCAGCAGCTTAGCGTTATTAGCGGGAGAAGAGACCCAGTACTTC. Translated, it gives CASSLALLAGEETQYF.

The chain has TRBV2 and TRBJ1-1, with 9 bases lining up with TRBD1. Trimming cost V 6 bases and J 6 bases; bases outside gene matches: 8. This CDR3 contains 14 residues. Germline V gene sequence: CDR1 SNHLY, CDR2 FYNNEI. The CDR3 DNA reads TGTGCCAGCAGATCAAATCGACAGGGGGCTGAAGCTTTCTTT. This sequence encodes CASRSNRQGAEAFF.

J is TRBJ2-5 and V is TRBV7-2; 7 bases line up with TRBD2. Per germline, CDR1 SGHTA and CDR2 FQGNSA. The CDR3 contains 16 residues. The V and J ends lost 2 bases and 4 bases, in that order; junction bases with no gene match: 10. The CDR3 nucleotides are TGTGCCAGCAGCTTACTCCCCGGGACTACCTCAGAGACCCAGTACTTC. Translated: CASSLLPGTTSETQYF.

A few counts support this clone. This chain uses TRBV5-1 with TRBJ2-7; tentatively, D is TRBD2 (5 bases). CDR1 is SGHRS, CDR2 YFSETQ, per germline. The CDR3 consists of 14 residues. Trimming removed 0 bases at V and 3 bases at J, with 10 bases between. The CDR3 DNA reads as TGCGCCAGCAGCTTGGTCGGGAAAGGCTACGAGCAGTACTTC. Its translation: CASSLVGKGYEQYF.

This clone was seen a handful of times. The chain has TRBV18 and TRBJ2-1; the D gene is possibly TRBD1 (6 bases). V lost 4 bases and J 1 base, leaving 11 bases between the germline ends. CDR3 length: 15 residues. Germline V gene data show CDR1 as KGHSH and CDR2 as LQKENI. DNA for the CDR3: TGTGCCAGCTCACTAAAGGGGGTTTCCTACAATGAGCAGTTCTTC. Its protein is CASSLKGVSYNEQFF.

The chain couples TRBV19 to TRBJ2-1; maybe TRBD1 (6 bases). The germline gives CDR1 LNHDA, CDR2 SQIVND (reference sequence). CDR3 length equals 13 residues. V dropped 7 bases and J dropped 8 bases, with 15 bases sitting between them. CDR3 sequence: CASIDRPGDEQFF. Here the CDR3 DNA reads TGTGCCAGTATTGACAGACCAGGGGATGAGCAGTTCTTC.

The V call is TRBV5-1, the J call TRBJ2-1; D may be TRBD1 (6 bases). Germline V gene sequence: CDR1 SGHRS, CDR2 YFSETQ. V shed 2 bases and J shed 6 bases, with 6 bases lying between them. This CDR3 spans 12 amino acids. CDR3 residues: CASSLQGNEQFF. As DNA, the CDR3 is TGCGCCAGCAGCTTACAGGGCAATGAGCAGTTCTTC.

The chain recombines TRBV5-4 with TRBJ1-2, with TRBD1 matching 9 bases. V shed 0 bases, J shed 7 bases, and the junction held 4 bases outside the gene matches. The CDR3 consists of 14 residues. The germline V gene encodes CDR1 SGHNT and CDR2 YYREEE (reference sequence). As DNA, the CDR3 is TGTGCCAGCAGCTTGGAACAGGGGGCTGCTGGCTACACCTTC. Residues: CASSLEQGAAGYTF.